Listed below are T cell receptor beta chains from one sample, sequenced in a study of T cell responses to AZD1222 COVID-19 vaccine. Assay: immunoSEQ multiplex PCR; the TCRdb copy retains only in-frame clones and omits some. The repertoire consists of more than 95,000 clones, with approximately 85% occurring once and the leading ten covering roughly 4%. Specimen: peripheral blood, collected on day 0 of MenACWY control vaccination. The receptors originated from an adult in good health. CDR3s include the opening cysteine and the closing phenylalanine or tryptophan. Fields, in order: V gene, J gene, clone size, D gene, CDR3 protein, CDR3 DNA. D genes are given only for firm matches. Clone size, where shown, is once, few, many, or a class for clones that have expanded.

>TRBV14|TRBJ1-2|once|TRBD1
CASSQTGNYGYTF
TGTGCCAGCAGCCAGACAGGGAACTATGGCTACACCTTC
>TRBV7-6|TRBJ1-6|.|.
CASSLDGGSLLHF
TGTGCCAGCAGCTTAGACGGGGGCAGCCTGCTCCACTTT
>TRBV28|TRBJ1-6|.|.
CASSLNTGGKPLHF
TGTGCCAGCAGTTTAAACACAGGTGGTAAACCCCTCCACTTT
>TRBV19|TRBJ1-2|.|.
CASRGGQGLPTYGYTF
TGTGCCAGTAGAGGGGGGCAGGGGCTCCCTACCTATGGCTACACCTTC
>TRBV5-8|TRBJ1-3|.|.
CASSPWTDSGNTIYF
TGTGCCAGCAGCCCCTGGACGGACTCTGGAAACACCATATATTTT
>TRBV24-1|TRBJ1-6|once|TRBD1
CATSADGTANSPLHF
TGTGCCACCAGTGCTGACGGGACAGCAAATTCACCCCTCCACTTT
>TRBV5-1|TRBJ2-3|.|TRBD2
CASSLGTSDTQYF
TGCGCCAGCAGCTTGGGGACTAGCGATACGCAGTATTTT
>TRBV24-1|TRBJ2-5|once|.
CATSDSSTAQGTQYF
TGTGCCACCAGTGATTCGTCGACAGCCCAGGGGACCCAGTACTTC
>TRBV7-9|TRBJ2-7|.|TRBD1
CASSSPDRVVYEQYF
TGTGCCAGCAGCTCCCCAGACAGGGTCGTATACGAGCAGTACTTC
>TRBV28|TRBJ1-3|once|.
CASSSGGNTIYF
TGTGCCAGCTCCTCGGGGGGAAACACCATATATTTT
>TRBV11-2|TRBJ2-7|.|.
CASSPYYEQYF
TGTGCCAGCAGCCCGTACTACGAGCAGTACTTC
>TRBV7-2|TRBJ1-1|few|.
CASSWWGGAGTEAFF
TGTGCCAGCAGCTGGTGGGGGGGCGCGGGGACTGAAGCTTTCTTT
>TRBV6-5|TRBJ2-1|.|TRBD2
CASSLAGGRNEQFF
TGTGCCAGCAGTCTAGCGGGGGGGCGCAATGAGCAGTTCTTC
>TRBV6-5|TRBJ1-1|.|.
CASSYSRRGWYTEAFF
TGTGCCAGCAGTTACTCGAGAAGGGGCTGGTACACTGAAGCTTTCTTT
>TRBV24-1|TRBJ1-1|.|.
CATSDAGRATEAFF
TGTGCCACCAGTGATGCAGGAAGGGCGACTGAAGCTTTCTTT
>TRBV5-1|TRBJ1-5|.|.
CASSSYFPGLLNSNQPQHF
TGCGCCAGCAGCTCATACTTCCCGGGACTGTTAAATAGCAATCAGCCCCAGCATTTT
>TRBV13|TRBJ2-2|.|.
CASSSRGAGELFF
TGTGCCAGCAGCTCCCGGGGGGCTGGGGAGCTGTTTTTT
>TRBV10-3|TRBJ1-4|.|TRBD1
CAIREGQGSNEKLFF
TGTGCCATCCGTGAGGGACAGGGTTCTAATGAAAAACTGTTTTTT
>TRBV2|TRBJ1-4|.|.
CASKGEGEKLFF
TGTGCCAGCAAAGGGGAGGGTGAAAAACTGTTTTTT
>TRBV6-5|TRBJ1-1|.|.
CASNTGTREAFF
TGTGCCAGCAATACCGGGACACGTGAAGCTTTCTTT
>TRBV5-1|TRBJ1-2|.|TRBD1
CASSPDRVNYGYTF
TGCGCCAGCAGCCCGGACAGGGTAAACTATGGCTACACCTTC
>TRBV28|TRBJ2-7|.|.
CATTGTFTGEQYF
TGTGCCACCACCGGGACATTTACGGGAGAGCAGTACTTC
>TRBV12-3/TRBV12-4|TRBJ1-5|.|.
CASGRGFQPQHF
TGTGCCAGCGGAAGGGGGTTCCAGCCCCAGCATTTT
>TRBV7-2|TRBJ1-6|.|.
CASSPQDTDNSPLHF
TGTGCCAGCAGTCCACAGGACACTGATAATTCACCCCTCCACTTT
>TRBV28|TRBJ1-5|.|TRBD1
CASDRGSNQPQHF
TGTGCCAGTGACAGGGGGAGCAATCAGCCCCAGCATTTT
>TRBV5-4|TRBJ1-4|.|TRBD1
CASSPGQGGEKLFF
TGTGCCAGCAGCCCTGGACAGGGCGGGGAAAAACTGTTTTTT
>TRBV15|TRBJ1-5|.|.
CATSRLRGPPNQPQHF
TGTGCCACCAGCAGACTAAGGGGCCCTCCCAATCAGCCCCAGCATTTT
>TRBV20-1|TRBJ1-5|once|.
CSASDHSNQPQHF
TGCAGTGCTAGTGACCATAGCAATCAGCCCCAGCATTTT
>TRBV6-5|TRBJ2-3|.|.
CASSSGTDTQYF
TGTGCCAGCAGTTCAGGCACAGATACGCAGTATTTT
>TRBV28|TRBJ1-2|.|.
CASSRSYANYGYTF
TGTGCCAGCAGTAGGAGCTATGCTAACTATGGCTACACCTTC
>TRBV19|TRBJ1-5|.|TRBD1
CASSRTGGGNQPQHF
TGTGCCAGTAGTAGAACAGGGGGCGGAAATCAGCCCCAGCATTTT
>TRBV5-1|TRBJ1-4|.|TRBD1
CASSTQGATGEKLFF
TGCGCCAGCAGCACACAGGGGGCAACAGGTGAAAAACTGTTTTTT
>TRBV9|TRBJ1-5|.|.
CASSVGVGASNQPQHF
TGTGCCAGCAGCGTAGGGGTGGGGGCGAGCAATCAGCCCCAGCATTTT
>TRBV11-2|TRBJ2-3|.|.
CASSFLAEDTQYF
TGTGCCAGCAGCTTCTTAGCAGAGGATACGCAGTATTTT
>TRBV29-1|TRBJ1-1|.|.
CSVENWAGKNTEAFF
TGCAGCGTTGAAAATTGGGCGGGAAAGAACACTGAAGCTTTCTTT
>TRBV2|TRBJ1-5|.|.
CASNEPLQDYSNQPQHF
TGTGCCAGCAATGAGCCCCTACAGGATTATAGCAATCAGCCCCAGCATTTT
>TRBV28|TRBJ2-1|.|TRBD2
CASSSKTSGGVNEQFF
TGTGCCAGCAGTTCCAAGACTAGCGGGGGGGTAAATGAGCAGTTCTTC
>TRBV11-2|TRBJ2-1|.|TRBD2
CASSLVVAGALNSPNEQFF
TGTGCCAGCAGCTTAGTCGTAGCGGGGGCCTTGAATTCCCCCAATGAGCAGTTCTTC
>TRBV28|TRBJ1-1|.|TRBD1
CASSRLQGARLEAFF
TGTGCCAGCAGTCGGTTACAGGGGGCCCGTCTTGAAGCTTTCTTT
>TRBV12-2|TRBJ2-3|.|.
CASRLDRDSTDTQYF
TGTGCAAGTCGCTTAGATAGGGACAGCACAGATACGCAGTATTTT
>TRBV14|TRBJ2-5|.|TRBD2
CASSQDQVRFSGGKETQYF
TGTGCCAGCAGCCAAGATCAAGTCCGGTTTAGCGGGGGTAAGGAGACCCAGTACTTC
>TRBV2|TRBJ1-3|.|.
CASSGEISGNTIYF
TGTGCCAGCAGTGGCGAGATCTCTGGAAACACCATATATTTT
>TRBV7-3|TRBJ2-2|.|.
CASSIESSPAGELFF
TGTGCCAGCAGCATTGAGTCTTCCCCGGCAGGGGAGCTGTTTTTT